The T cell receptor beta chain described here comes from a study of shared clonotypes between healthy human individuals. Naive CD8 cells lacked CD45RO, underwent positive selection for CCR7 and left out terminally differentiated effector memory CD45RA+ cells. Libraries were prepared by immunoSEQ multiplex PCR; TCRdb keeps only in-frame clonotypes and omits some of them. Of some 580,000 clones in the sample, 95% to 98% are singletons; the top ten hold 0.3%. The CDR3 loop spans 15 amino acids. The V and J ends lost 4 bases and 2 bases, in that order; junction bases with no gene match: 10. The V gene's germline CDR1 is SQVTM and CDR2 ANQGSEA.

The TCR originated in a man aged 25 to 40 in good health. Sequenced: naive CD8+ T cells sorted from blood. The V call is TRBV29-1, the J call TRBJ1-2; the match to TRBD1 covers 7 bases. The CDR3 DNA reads TGCAGCGTTGCCGACATAGACAGGGTCAACTATGGCTACACCTTC. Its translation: CSVADIDRVNYGYTF.